This section outlines one T cell receptor (beta chain) sequence together with its context. The data were taken from a study of blood T cells in healthy people across ages. Using a J-beta primer mix together with a sample-barcoded 5' primer, a second PCR was run for about 7 to 12 cycles. In TCRdb, the 5' RACE reads were re-called with MiXCR into one record per CDR3 protein. Counted here are fewer than 950,000 distinct CDR3 sequences, under 40% occurring once; the ten biggest clones make up 10% to 15%. V shed 8 bases and J 3 bases; nucleotides not matched to a gene: 6. The CDR3 contains 15 residues. Germline V gene lookup returns CDR1 SNHLY and CDR2 FYNNEI.

This clonotype originated in a man aged 18 to 30 in good health. This chain uses TRBV2 with TRBJ1-4; TRBD1 matches at 10 bases. The sequenced sample consisted of blood. The CDR3 loop reads CASGDRGLPNEKLFF. CDR3 nucleotide sequence: TGTGCCAGCGGAGACAGGGGGCTACCTAATGAAAAACTGTTTTTT.